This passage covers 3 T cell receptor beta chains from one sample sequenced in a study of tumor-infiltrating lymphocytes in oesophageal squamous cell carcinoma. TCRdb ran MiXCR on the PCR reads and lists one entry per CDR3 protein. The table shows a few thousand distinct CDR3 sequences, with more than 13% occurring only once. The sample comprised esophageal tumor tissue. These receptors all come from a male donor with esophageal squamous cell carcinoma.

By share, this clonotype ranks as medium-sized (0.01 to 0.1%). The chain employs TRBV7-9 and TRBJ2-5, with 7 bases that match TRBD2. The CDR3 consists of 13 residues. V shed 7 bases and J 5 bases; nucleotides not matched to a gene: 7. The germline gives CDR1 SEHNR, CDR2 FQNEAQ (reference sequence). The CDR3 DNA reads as TGTGCCAGCACCCCGGACGGGGGGGAGACCCAGTACTTC. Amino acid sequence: CASTPDGGETQYF.

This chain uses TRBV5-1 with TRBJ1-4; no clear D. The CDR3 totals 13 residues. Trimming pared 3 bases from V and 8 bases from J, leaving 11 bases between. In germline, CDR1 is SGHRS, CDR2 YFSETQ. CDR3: CASSSRVEEKLFF. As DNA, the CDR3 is TGCGCCAGCAGCTCACGGGTAGAGGAAAAACTGTTTTTT. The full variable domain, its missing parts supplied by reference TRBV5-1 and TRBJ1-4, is KAGVTQTPRYLIKTRGQQVTLSCSPISGHRSVSWYQQTPGQGLQFLFEYFSETQRNKGNFPGRFSGRQFSNSRSEMNVSTLELGDSALYLCASSSRVEEKLFFGSGTQLSVL.

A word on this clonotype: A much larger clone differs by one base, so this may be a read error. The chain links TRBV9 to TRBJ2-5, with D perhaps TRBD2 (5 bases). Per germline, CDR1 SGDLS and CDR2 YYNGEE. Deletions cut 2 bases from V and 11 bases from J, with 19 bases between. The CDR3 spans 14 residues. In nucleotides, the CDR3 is TGTGCCAGCAGCGTGGGAATTTCCGGGAATGAGCAGTACTTC. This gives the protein CASSVGISGNEQYF.